This TCR beta chain was profiled in a study of T cell repertoires in cytomegalovirus infection. TCRdb processed the reads anew with MiXCR; each CDR3 protein has one entry. The sample has around 300,000 distinct CDR3 sequences, about 25% seen once. Trimming at V came to 1 base and at J to 0 bases, leaving 4 bases not matched to a gene. The germline V gene has CDR1 DFQATT and CDR2 SNEGSKA (reference sequence). CDR3 length equals 16 residues. The chain employs TRBV20-1 and TRBJ2-1, with 9 bases matching TRBD2. Sequencing input: PBMCs. The TCR was taken from a human donor in good health (CMV status not recorded). Some clones in this sample may be carry-over from other donors' samples. The CDR3 loop is CSARGGLAGSYNEQFF. The DNA of the CDR3 is TGCAGTGCTAGAGGGGGACTAGCTGGCTCCTACAATGAGCAGTTCTTC.